This record covers a single TCR beta chain. Its target is unknown. There are 18 residues in the CDR3. Germline V gene sequence: CDR1 LGHNT, CDR2 FRNRAP. Trimming shortened V by 1 base and J by 4 bases, and 22 bases separated the two germline ends. The sample comes from a study of early T cells in non-severe SARS-CoV-2 infection. Study-wide results and limits: VDJdb matching skewed toward anti-spike CD8 responses, missing private and CD4 specificities.

Tagging with unique molecular identifiers was applied to individual cDNA molecules. Each CDR3 protein gets one entry after TCRdb re-called the 5' RACE reads with MiXCR. The sample has approximately 76,000 distinct CDR3 sequences, over 12% seen once. The receptor was derived from an adult who was a healthcare worker with PCR-confirmed SARS-CoV-2 infection or an uninfected control (not recorded which). The sample consisted of whole blood. This sequence joins TRBV12-5 and TRBJ1-2; maybe TRBD1 (5 bases). In DNA form, the CDR3 reads TGTGCTAGTGGTTTGGGCCGGGACCGCACCAAGTGGAGCTATGGCTACACCTTC. It encodes CASGLGRDRTKWSYGYTF.